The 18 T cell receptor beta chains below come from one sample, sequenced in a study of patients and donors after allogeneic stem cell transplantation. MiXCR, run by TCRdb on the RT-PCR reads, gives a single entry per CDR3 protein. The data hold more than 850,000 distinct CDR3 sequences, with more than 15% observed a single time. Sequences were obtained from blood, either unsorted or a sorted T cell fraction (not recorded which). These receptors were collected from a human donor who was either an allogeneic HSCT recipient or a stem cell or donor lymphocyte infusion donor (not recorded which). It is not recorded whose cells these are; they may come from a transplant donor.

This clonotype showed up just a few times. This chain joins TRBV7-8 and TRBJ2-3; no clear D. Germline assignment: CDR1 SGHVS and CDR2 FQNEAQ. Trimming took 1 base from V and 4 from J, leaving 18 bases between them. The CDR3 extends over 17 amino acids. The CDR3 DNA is TGTGCCAGCAGCTTAGATTGGGATTATACTGCCGCAGATACGCAGTATTTT. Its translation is CASSLDWDYTAADTQYF.

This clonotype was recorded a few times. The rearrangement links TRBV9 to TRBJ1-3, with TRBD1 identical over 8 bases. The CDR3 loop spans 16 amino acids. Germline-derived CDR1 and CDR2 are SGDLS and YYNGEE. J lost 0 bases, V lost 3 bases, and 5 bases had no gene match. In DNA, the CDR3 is TGTGCCAGCAGCGCCGACAGGGGTAGCTCTGGAAACACCATATATTTT. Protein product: CASSADRGSSGNTIYF.

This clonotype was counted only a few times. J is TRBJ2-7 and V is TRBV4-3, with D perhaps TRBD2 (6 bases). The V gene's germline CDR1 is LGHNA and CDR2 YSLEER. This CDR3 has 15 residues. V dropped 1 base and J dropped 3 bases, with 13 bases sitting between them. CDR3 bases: TGCGCCAGCAGCCAAGTTATAGGGAGGATCTACGAGCAGTACTTC. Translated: CASSQVIGRIYEQYF.

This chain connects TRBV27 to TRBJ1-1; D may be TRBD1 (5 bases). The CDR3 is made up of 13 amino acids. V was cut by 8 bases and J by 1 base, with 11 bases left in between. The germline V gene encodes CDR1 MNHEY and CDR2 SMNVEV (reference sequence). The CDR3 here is CASHGGGNTEAFF. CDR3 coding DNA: TGTGCCAGCCACGGGGGGGGGAACACTGAAGCTTTCTTT.

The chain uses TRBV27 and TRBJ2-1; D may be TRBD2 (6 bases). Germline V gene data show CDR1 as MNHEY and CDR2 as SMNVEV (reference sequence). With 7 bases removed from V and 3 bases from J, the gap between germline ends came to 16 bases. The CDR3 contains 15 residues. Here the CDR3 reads CASTLTSPVYNEQFF. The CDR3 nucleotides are TGTGCCAGCACCTTGACTAGTCCTGTCTACAATGAGCAGTTCTTC.

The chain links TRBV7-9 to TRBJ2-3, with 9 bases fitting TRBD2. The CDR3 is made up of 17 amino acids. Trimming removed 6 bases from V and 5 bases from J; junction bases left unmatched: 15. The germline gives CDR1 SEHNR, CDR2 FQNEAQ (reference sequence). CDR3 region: CASSSNVAGGPLDTQYF. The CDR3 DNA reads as TGTGCCAGCAGTAGTAACGTGGCGGGAGGGCCTTTAGATACGCAGTATTTT.

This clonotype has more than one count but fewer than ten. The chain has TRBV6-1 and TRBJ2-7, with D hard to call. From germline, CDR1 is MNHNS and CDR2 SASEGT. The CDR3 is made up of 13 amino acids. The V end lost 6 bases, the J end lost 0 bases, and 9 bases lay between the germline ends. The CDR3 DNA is TGTGCCAGCAGGCCGGGTACCTCCTACGAGCAGTACTTC. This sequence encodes CASRPGTSYEQYF.

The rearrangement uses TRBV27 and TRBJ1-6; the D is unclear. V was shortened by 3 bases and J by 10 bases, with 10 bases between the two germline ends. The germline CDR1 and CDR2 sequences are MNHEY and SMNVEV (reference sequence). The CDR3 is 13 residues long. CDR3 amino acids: CASSLSRRSPLHF. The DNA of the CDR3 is TGTGCCAGCAGTTTGAGTAGGAGGTCACCCCTCCACTTT.

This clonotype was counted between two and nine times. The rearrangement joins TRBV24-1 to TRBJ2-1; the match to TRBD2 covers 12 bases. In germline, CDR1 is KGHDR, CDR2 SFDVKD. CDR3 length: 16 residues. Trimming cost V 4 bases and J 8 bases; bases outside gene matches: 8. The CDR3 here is CATSEGLAGSLDEQFF. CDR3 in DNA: TGTGCCACCAGTGAAGGACTAGCGGGGTCCCTGGATGAGCAGTTCTTC.

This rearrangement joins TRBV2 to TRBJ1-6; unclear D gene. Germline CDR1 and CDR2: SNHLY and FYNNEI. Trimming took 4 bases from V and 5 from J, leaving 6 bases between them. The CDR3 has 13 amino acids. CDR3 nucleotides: TGTGCCAGCAGTGGCAGCCATAATTCACCCCTCCACTTT. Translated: CASSGSHNSPLHF.

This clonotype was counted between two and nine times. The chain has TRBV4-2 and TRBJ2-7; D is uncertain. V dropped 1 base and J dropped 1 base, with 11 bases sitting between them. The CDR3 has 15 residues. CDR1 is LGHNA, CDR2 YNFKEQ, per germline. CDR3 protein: CASSQASAQSYEQYF. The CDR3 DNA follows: TGTGCCAGCAGCCAAGCGTCAGCCCAATCCTACGAGCAGTACTTC.

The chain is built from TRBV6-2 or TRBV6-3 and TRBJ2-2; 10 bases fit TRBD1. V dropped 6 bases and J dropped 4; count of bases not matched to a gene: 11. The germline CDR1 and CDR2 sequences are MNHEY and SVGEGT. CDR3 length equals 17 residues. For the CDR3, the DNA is TGTGCCAGCAGCGCGATTCAAGGACAGGGGGGCACCGGGGAGCTGTTTTTT. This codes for CASSAIQGQGGTGELFF.

CDR3 nucleotides: TGTGCCAGCAGCTTCTGGGGGGGGGACACTGAAGCTTTCTTT. Translated: CASSFWGGDTEAFF. The chain joins TRBV7-9 to TRBJ1-1; D might be TRBD1 (5 bases). The CDR3 length is 14 residues. Germline V gene data show CDR1 as SEHNR and CDR2 as FQNEAQ (reference sequence). V shed 3 bases and J shed 3 bases, with 11 bases lying between them.

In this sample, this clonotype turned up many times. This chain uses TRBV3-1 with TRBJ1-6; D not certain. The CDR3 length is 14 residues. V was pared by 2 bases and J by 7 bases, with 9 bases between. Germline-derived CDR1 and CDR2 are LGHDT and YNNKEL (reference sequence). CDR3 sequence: CASSQSTANSPLHF. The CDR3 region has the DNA TGTGCCAGCAGCCAATCCACAGCCAATTCACCCCTCCACTTT. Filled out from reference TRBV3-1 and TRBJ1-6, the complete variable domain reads DTAVSQTPKYLVTQMGNDKSIKCEQNLGHDTMYWYKQDSKKFLKIMFSYNNKELIINETVPNRFSPKSPDKAHLNLHINSLELGDSAVYFCASSQSTANSPLHFGNGTRLTVT.

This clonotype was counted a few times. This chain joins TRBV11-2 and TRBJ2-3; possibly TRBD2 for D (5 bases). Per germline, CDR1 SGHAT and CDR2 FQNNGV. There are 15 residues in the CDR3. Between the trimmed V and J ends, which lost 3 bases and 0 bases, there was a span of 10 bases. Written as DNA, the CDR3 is TGTGCCAGCAGCTTCTTAGCGCATAGCACAGATACGCAGTATTTT. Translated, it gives CASSFLAHSTDTQYF.

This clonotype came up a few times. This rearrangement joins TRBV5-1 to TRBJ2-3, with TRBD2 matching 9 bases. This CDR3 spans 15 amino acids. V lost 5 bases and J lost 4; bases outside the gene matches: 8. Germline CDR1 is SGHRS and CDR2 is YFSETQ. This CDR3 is CASRLSGGEADTQYF. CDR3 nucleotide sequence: TGCGCCAGCAGGCTTAGCGGGGGTGAGGCAGATACGCAGTATTTT.

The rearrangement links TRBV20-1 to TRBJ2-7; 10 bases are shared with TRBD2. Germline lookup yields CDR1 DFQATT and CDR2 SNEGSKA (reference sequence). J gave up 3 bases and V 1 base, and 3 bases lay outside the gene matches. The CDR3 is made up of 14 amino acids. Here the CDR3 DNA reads TGCAGTGCTAGAGGTCCTAGCGGGAGCTACGAGCAGTACTTC. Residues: CSARGPSGSYEQYF.

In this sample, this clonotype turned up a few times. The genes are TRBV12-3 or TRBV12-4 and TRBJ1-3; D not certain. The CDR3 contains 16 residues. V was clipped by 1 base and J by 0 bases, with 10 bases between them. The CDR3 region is CASSLEAGGSGNTIYF. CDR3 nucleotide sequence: TGTGCCAGCAGTTTAGAAGCAGGCGGCTCTGGAAACACCATATATTTT.